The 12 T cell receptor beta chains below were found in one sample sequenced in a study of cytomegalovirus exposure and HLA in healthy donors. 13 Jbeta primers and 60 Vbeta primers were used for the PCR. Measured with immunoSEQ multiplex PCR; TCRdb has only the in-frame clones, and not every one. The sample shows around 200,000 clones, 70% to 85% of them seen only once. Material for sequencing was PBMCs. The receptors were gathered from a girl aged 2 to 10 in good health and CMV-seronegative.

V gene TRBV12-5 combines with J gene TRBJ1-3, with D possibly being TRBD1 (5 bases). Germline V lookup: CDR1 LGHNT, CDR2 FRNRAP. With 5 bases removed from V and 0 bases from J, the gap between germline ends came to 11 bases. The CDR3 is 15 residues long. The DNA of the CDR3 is TGTGCTAGTGGTCTCTGGGGCTCCTCTGGAAACACCATATATTTT. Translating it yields CASGLWGSSGNTIYF.

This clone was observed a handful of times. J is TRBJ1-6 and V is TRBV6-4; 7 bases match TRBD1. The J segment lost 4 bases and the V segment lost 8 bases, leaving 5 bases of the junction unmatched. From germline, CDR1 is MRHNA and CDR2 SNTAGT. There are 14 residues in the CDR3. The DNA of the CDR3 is TGTGCCAGCTCGCCGGGACAGTATAATTCACCCCTCCACTTT. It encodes CASSPGQYNSPLHF.

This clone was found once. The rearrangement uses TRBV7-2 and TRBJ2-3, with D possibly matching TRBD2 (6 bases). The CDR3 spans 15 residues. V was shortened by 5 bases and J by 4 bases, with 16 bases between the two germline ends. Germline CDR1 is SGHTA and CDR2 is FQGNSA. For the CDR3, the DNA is TGTGCCAGCAGCCCACAAGCGGGTAGATCAGATACGCAGTATTTT. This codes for CASSPQAGRSDTQYF.

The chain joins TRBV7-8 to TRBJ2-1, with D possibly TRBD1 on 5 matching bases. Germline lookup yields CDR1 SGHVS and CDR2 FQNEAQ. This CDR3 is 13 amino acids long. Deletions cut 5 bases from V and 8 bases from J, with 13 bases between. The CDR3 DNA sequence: TGTGCCAGCAGCCTGCTGGGGCACTATGAGCAGTTCTTC. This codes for CASSLLGHYEQFF.

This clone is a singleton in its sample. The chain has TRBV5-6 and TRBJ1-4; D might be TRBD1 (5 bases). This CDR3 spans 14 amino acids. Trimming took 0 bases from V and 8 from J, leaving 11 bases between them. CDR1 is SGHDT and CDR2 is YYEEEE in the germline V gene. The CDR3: CASSLAGALEKLFF. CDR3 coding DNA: TGTGCCAGCAGCTTGGCTGGGGCCCTCGAAAAACTGTTTTTT.

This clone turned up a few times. The CDR3 DNA sequence: TGCGCCAGCAGCCCCGCCCGGACTAGCGGGACTACCCCCTACGAGCAGTACTTC. Translation: CASSPARTSGTTPYEQYF. The J gene is TRBJ2-5, the V gene TRBV4-1; TRBD2 aligns across 12 bases. The DNA matches TRBJ2-7 better at its end, which makes the J call doubtful. In germline, CDR1 is MGHRA, CDR2 YSYEKL. The CDR3 length is 18 residues.

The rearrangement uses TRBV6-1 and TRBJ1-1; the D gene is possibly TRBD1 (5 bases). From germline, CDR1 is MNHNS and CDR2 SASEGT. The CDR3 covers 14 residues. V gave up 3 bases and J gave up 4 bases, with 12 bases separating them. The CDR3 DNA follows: TGTGCCAGCAGTGACGTGGGGGGTCCCACTGAAGCTTTCTTT. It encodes CASSDVGGPTEAFF.

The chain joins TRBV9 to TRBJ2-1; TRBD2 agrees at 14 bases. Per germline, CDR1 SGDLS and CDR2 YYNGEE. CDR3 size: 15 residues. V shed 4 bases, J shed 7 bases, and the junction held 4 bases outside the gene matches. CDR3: CASSRLAGGPNEQFF. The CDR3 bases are TGTGCCAGCAGCAGACTAGCGGGAGGGCCAAATGAGCAGTTCTTC.

The CDR3 DNA reads as TGTGCCAGTAGTATACAAGGCTATCGCGGGACCCTGCTATTGAATGAGCAGTTCTTC. Its protein is CASSIQGYRGTLLLNEQFF. The chain recombines TRBV19 with TRBJ2-1, with D perhaps matching TRBD2 (6 bases). V was clipped by 2 bases and J by 7 bases, with 27 bases between them. In germline, CDR1 is LNHDA, CDR2 SQIVND (reference sequence). The CDR3 runs 19 residues.

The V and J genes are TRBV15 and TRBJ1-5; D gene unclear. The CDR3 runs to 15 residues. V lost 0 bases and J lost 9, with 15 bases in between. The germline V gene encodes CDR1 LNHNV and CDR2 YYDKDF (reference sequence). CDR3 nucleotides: TGTGCCACCAGCAGAGATTCGCCAGGCTCACGGCCCCAGCATTTT. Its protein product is CATSRDSPGSRPQHF. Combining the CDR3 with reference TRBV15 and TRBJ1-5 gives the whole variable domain DAMVIQNPRYQVTQFGKPVTLSCSQTLNHNVMYWYQQKSSQAPKLLFHYYDKDFNNEADTPDNFQSRRPNTSFCFLDIRSPGLGDTAMYLCATSRDSPGSRPQHFGDGTRLSIL.

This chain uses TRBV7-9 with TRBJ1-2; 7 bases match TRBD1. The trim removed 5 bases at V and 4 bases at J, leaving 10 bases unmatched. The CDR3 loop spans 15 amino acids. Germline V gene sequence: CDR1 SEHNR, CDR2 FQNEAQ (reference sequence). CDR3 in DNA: TGTGCCAGCAGCAAGAGTGCACAGGGGATCTATGGCTACACCTTC. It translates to CASSKSAQGIYGYTF.

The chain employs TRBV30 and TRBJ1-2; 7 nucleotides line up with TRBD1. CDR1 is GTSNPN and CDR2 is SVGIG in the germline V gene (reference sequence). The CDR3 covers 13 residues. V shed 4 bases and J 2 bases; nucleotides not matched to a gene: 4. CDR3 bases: TGTGCCTGGAAAAGGGGACAGAACTATGGCTACACCTTC. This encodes CAWKRGQNYGYTF. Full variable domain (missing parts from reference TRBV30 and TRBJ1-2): SQTIHQWPATLVQPVGSPLSLECTVEGTSNPNLYWYRQAAGRGLQLLFYSVGIGQISSEVPQNLSASRPQDRQFILSSKKLLLSDSGFYLCAWKRGQNYGYTFGSGTRLTVV.